These T cell receptor beta chains were read from a single sample in a study of OX40 agonist ivuxolimab in advanced cancers. Using immunoSEQ multiplex PCR, the repertoire was profiled, and TCRdb retains in-frame clones only, with some absent. The table lists about 78,000 clones, around nine tenths of them singletons. Sequences were derived from CD4+ or CD8+ T cells sorted from blood, sampled in a trial of the OX40 agonist ivuxolimab. All receptors derive from an adult with an advanced solid tumor such as melanoma, head and neck, liver or kidney cancer. Each CDR3 is given without its conserved first and last residue. Each record gives: J gene, V gene, CDR3 protein.

J: TRBJ2-3
V: TRBV18
CDR3: ASSPPGWGTDTQY

J: TRBJ1-1
V: TRBV6-6
CDR3: ASTAPGGNTEAF

J: TRBJ1-6
V: TRBV7-9
CDR3: ASGGDRAINSPLH

J: TRBJ1-1
V: TRBV6-5
CDR3: ASSYSGGGLSEAF

J: TRBJ1-1
V: TRBV6-6
CDR3: ASSPSMNTEAF

J: TRBJ2-1
V: TRBV29-1
CDR3: SVEDRLLGPRSSYNEQF

J: TRBJ2-7
V: TRBV28
CDR3: ASSFWEQGQGGYEQY

J: TRBJ2-3
V: TRBV28
CDR3: ASRTGGAGYTDTQY

J: TRBJ1-3
V: TRBV7-2
CDR3: ASSLAERGLPIY

J: TRBJ2-2
V: TRBV7-9
CDR3: ASSPGGAGELF

J: TRBJ1-5
V: TRBV6-6
CDR3: ASSYTVQPQH

J: TRBJ2-2
V: TRBV6-5
CDR3: ASSSRTSGGTGELF

J: TRBJ1-1
V: TRBV5-4
CDR3: ASTPLGGDTEAF

J: TRBJ1-5
V: TRBV2
CDR3: ASSQGQAVQPQH

J: TRBJ2-7
V: TRBV18
CDR3: ASSPTRSSYEQY

J: TRBJ2-2
V: TRBV5-1
CDR3: ASSLVASTAGELF

J: TRBJ2-5
V: TRBV7-8
CDR3: ASSFPGGGRGETQY

J: TRBJ1-1
V: TRBV5-1
CDR3: ASSLTGVNTEAF

J: TRBJ2-5
V: TRBV5-1
CDR3: ASSLATSGRGETQY

J: TRBJ1-2
V: TRBV29-1
CDR3: SVEVGWERDAFLNYGYT

J: TRBJ2-5
V: TRBV5-1
CDR3: ASSSDRGTETQY

J: TRBJ2-1
V: TRBV11-2
CDR3: ASSSGLAGPNEQF

J: TRBJ1-2
V: TRBV28
CDR3: AAGDRSRGYT

J: TRBJ1-1
V: TRBV5-1
CDR3: ASSLEGTGNTEAF

J: TRBJ2-1
V: TRBV6-1
CDR3: ASTRPGTYNEQF

J: TRBJ1-1
V: TRBV18
CDR3: ASSSSDRGGTEAF

J: TRBJ1-1
V: TRBV7-9
CDR3: ASSTVGRNTEAF

J: TRBJ1-5
V: TRBV19
CDR3: ASSTGTGFVMRGVFNQPQH

J: TRBJ2-1
V: TRBV6-5
CDR3: ASSPDSFNEQF

J: TRBJ2-1
V: TRBV5-1
CDR3: ASSLIGTSGSGEQF

J: TRBJ2-2
V: TRBV28
CDR3: ASQRDRVTGELF

J: TRBJ1-6
V: TRBV30
CDR3: AWTHGGFDSPLH

J: TRBJ1-1
V: TRBV28
CDR3: ASSPGQNTEAF

J: TRBJ2-7
V: TRBV19
CDR3: ASSIDFRVNSYEQY

J: TRBJ1-5
V: TRBV7-9
CDR3: ASSPEGPGPQH

J: TRBJ2-3
V: TRBV30
CDR3: AWSVTASGGTQY